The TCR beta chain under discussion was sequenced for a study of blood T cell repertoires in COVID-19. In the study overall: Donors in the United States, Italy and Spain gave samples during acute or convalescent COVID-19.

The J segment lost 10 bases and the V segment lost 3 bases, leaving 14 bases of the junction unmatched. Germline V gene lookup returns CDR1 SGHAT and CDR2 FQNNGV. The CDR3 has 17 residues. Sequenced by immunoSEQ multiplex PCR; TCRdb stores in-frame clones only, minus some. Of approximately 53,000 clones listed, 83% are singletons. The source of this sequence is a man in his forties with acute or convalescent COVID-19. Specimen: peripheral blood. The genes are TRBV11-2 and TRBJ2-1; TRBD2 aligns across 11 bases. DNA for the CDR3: TGTGCCAGCAGCTTCGGAACAGGGTCTAGCGGGAGGAGAGAGCAGTTCTTC. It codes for CASSFGTGSSGRREQFF.